The 10 T cell receptor beta chains listed next were all sequenced from one sample in a study of vaccination and CD4 T cells after COVID-19. Sequencing of DNA taken from cultured CD4+ T cells relied on the Oncomine TCR Beta short-read assay. The template was genomic DNA from cultured CD4+ T cells. TCRdb processed the PCR reads anew with MiXCR; each CDR3 protein has one entry. The top ten hold 10% to 12% of the sample, which has 8,000 to 10,000 distinct CDR3 sequences, 28% seen once. Treatment described: roughly 10-day PBMC culture with coronavirus spike peptide pools or control peptides (ViraFEST assay). Researchers collected the unexposed donor's CD4+ T cells before the COVID-19 pandemic (2011-2018). Antigens of these TCRs are unknown. Sequences were obtained from CD4+ T cells from blood, cultured in vitro. Receptor source: a human donor in good health.

This clonotype showed up just a few times. The V call is TRBV5-1, the J call TRBJ1-6, with 7 bases identical to TRBD1. Germline assignment: CDR1 SGHRS and CDR2 YFSETQ. V lost 5 bases and J lost 0; bases outside the gene matches: 5. CDR3 length: 16 residues. The CDR3 nucleotides read TGCGCCAGCAGGGAACAGGGGTTCTCCTATAATTCACCCCTCCACTTT. Translated: CASREQGFSYNSPLHF.

DNA for the CDR3: TGTGCCAGCAGCTCCGGACGACTAGCGGGAGCAGATACGCAGTATTTT. It is translated as CASSSGRLAGADTQYF. V is TRBV7-3 and J is TRBJ2-3; 12 bases fit TRBD2. Germline CDR1 SGHTA, CDR2 FQGTGA. There are 16 residues in the CDR3. V lost 4 bases and J lost 4; bases outside the gene matches: 6.

As concerns this clonotype: The final CDR3 position lacks the conserved phenylalanine or tryptophan, pointing to a likely read error. This chain uses TRBV6-2 or TRBV6-3 with TRBJ1-5, with TRBD1 identical over 9 bases. V dropped 0 bases and J dropped 6; count of bases not matched to a gene: 6. The CDR3 is 16 residues long. CDR1 and CDR2 (germline): MNHEY, SVGEGT. DNA of the CDR3: TGTGCCAGCAGTTACTCGGGTACAGGGGGCGGTCAGCCCCAGCATTTA. Its translation is CASSYSGTGGGQPQHL.

This clonotype was counted a few times. Written as DNA, the CDR3 is TGTGCCAGCAGCCTCGCGGGCTCGTACACAGATACGCAGTATTTT. The encoded protein is CASSLAGSYTDTQYF. The genes are TRBV6-1 and TRBJ2-3; a possible D gene is TRBD2 (5 bases). Germline V gives CDR1 MNHNS, CDR2 SASEGT. V was clipped by 6 bases and J by 2 bases, with 15 bases between them. The CDR3 has 15 amino acids.

This rearrangement joins TRBV7-2 to TRBJ2-7; unclear D gene. Germline V gene lookup returns CDR1 SGHTA and CDR2 FQGNSA. Trimming cost V 4 bases and J 3 bases, with 7 bases left between them. The CDR3 covers 12 residues. The CDR3 DNA reads as TGTGCCAGCAGCTCCGGCTACTACGAGCAGTACTTC. Amino acids: CASSSGYYEQYF.

V and J are TRBV12-3 or TRBV12-4 and TRBJ1-1; D unclear. The V and J ends lost 5 bases and 1 base respectively, with 8 bases between them. This CDR3 contains 13 residues. CDR3 sequence (DNA): TGTGCCAGCAGTCCGGACGGGAACACTGAAGCTTTCTTT. Protein product: CASSPDGNTEAFF.

The CDR3 protein is CASSDHKLGRLGRTDTQYF. The CDR3 DNA is TGTGCCAGCAGCGACCACAAATTGGGGAGACTAGGGCGCACAGATACGCAGTATTTT. The chain links TRBV11-3 to TRBJ2-3; possible D gene TRBD2, 6 bases. The CDR3 is 19 residues long. Trimming left V 5 bases short and J 1 base short, with 25 bases between. Germline V gives CDR1 SGHNT, CDR2 YENEEA. Complete variable domain (other parts from reference TRBV11-3 and TRBJ2-3): EAGVVQSPRYKIIEKKQPVAFWCNPISGHNTLYWYLQNLGQGPELLIRYENEEAVDDSQLPKDRFSAERLKGVDSTLKIQPAELGDSAVYLCASSDHKLGRLGRTDTQYFGPGTRLTVL.

This clonotype was detected only a few times. The J gene is TRBJ1-1, the V gene TRBV5-1, with 10 bases that match TRBD1. The CDR3 covers 15 residues. Unmatched junction bases numbered 3, after V lost 4 bases and J lost 0 bases. Germline loops: CDR1 SGHRS, CDR2 YFSETQ. This CDR3 is CASSTGQGMNTEAFF. CDR3 in DNA: TGCGCCAGCAGCACGGGACAGGGGATGAACACTGAAGCTTTCTTT.

V and J are TRBV5-1 and TRBJ2-1, with D possibly TRBD1 on 5 matching bases. The CDR3 is made up of 16 amino acids. CDR1 is SGHRS and CDR2 is YFSETQ in the germline V gene. The V end lost 0 bases, the J end lost 1 base, and 11 bases lay between the germline ends. The DNA for the CDR3 is TGCGCCAGCAGCTTGGGACAGCGAGGATCCTACAATGAGCAGTTCTTC. Amino acid sequence: CASSLGQRGSYNEQFF.

In nucleotides, the CDR3 is TGTGCCAGCAGTTACTCCCTGACGGGCATGTATGGCTACACCTTC. Encoded protein: CASSYSLTGMYGYTF. The chain employs TRBV6-5 and TRBJ1-2; D not certain. Deletions cut 0 bases from V and 5 bases from J, with 13 bases between. Germline lookup yields CDR1 MNHEY and CDR2 SVGAGI. The CDR3 is 15 amino acids.